The entry below gives a single T cell receptor beta chain sequence along with its context. The germline gene is not matched at one end of the junction; a read error may be the cause. Original analysis: CDR3 was compared across clinicopathological groups, and the resulting differences were used to build a distant-metastasis classifier for papillary thyroid cancer. TCRdb re-clonotyped the PCR reads via MiXCR. TCRdb, not the authors, supplied the V and J calls. Of roughly 70,000 clones listed, around 18% are singletons. Ahead of thyroid surgery, no patient had received treatment of any kind. The data were obtained in a study of metastatic and nonmetastatic thyroid tumors. This CDR3 has 15 amino acids. Germline CDR1 reads SNHLY; CDR2 reads FYNNEI.

The V call is TRBV2, the J call TRBJ2-5; D possibly corresponds to TRBD1 (6 bases). This receptor was identified in a female donor with papillary thyroid cancer or a benign thyroid nodule (not recorded which). Some clones in this sample may be carry-over from other donors' samples. The material sequenced was blood. The CDR3: CASSEGDNNQEIQYF. The CDR3 DNA is TGTGCCAGCAGTGAGGGGGACAACAACCAAGAGATCCAGTACTTC.